The T cell receptor (beta chain) under discussion was sequenced for a study of tissue T cells after allogeneic stem cell transplantation. TCRdb's table, derived via immunoSEQ multiplex PCR, lists solely in-frame clones and lacks some. The table shows some 19,000 clones, with roughly two thirds occurring only once. For this clone: What it binds is unknown. Mouse germline and gene names are used. The read gets to within 1 residue of the CDR3 end, and the germline J gene fills in the rest.

General study findings and limits: Across patients, clones rarely overlapped, yet motif clusters were shared tissue-specifically. Blood and spleen captured only part of the tissue TCR repertoire. Anatomically similar tissues had similar TCR repertoires within each patient. The patient cohort was small and clinically heterogeneous, with limited sampling depth.

CDR3 length: 13 amino acids. The germline gives CDR1 FNHDT, CDR2 SITEND (reference sequence). The V gene lost 6 bases and the J gene lost 0 bases, with 9 bases spanning the gap. Sample: blood. This sequence was found in a female BALB/c mouse in good health. Mice of this strain are of MHC haplotype H2-d. V is TRBV19 and J is TRBJ1-1, with D possibly matching TRBD1 (6 bases). CDR3: CASTGTPNTEVFF. The sequenced part of the CDR3 DNA is TGTGCCAGCACCGGGACACCAAACACAGAAGTCTTC.